A selection of T cell receptor beta chains follows, all from one sample in a study of STAT5B mutations in CD4+ large granular lymphocyte leukemia. Here immunoSEQ multiplex PCR was the method, and the copy in TCRdb shows in-frame clones only, minus some. The repertoire includes 30,000 to 40,000 clones, less than 80% of them detected once, and about 2.5% sits in the top ten. Sequencing was performed on CD4+ T cells from blood buffy coats. The receptors originated from a human donor in good health. Both conserved end residues are part of each CDR3. Fields, in order: clone size, D gene, J gene, V gene, CDR3 protein, CDR3 DNA. A D gene is named only where the DNA matches it firmly. Only some rows state a clone size, as once, few, many or a class for expanded clones.

. | TRBD2 | TRBJ2-3 | TRBV6-6 | CASRPPASGGAVTQYF | TGTGCCAGCAGACCCCCGGCTAGCGGGGGGGCGGTTACGCAGTATTTT
. | . | TRBJ1-1 | TRBV30 | CAWQPTSTNTEAFF | TGTGCCTGGCAGCCCACGAGCACAAACACTGAAGCTTTCTTT
few | . | TRBJ1-5 | TRBV6-1 | CASTLMGGGNQPQHF | TGTGCCAGCACCCTGATGGGGGGAGGGAATCAGCCCCAGCATTTT
. | . | TRBJ1-2 | TRBV5-1 | CASSLEAAFNYGYTF | TGCGCCAGCAGCTTGGAGGCAGCCTTTAACTATGGCTACACCTTC
. | TRBD2 | TRBJ2-3 | TRBV2 | CASSSRGGLGTDTQYF | TGTGCCAGCAGTTCGCGGGGGGGCCTCGGCACAGATACGCAGTATTTT
once | . | TRBJ1-5 | TRBV7-8 | CASRSTGYSNQPQHF | TGTGCCAGCAGATCAACAGGGTATAGCAATCAGCCCCAGCATTTT
few | . | TRBJ1-1 | TRBV7-2 | CASSFRDASEAFF | TGTGCCAGCAGCTTCCGGGACGCCAGCGAAGCTTTCTTT
few | . | TRBJ1-2 | TRBV6-5 | CASSLQGMDYGYTF | TGTGCCAGCAGTTTACAGGGCATGGACTATGGCTACACCTTC
few | . | TRBJ1-2 | TRBV5-1 | CASSGGVYGYTF | TGCGCCAGCAGCGGGGGTGTCTATGGCTACACCTTC
. | . | TRBJ1-5 | TRBV5-1 | CASSLDPGNQPQHF | TGCGCCAGCAGCTTGGACCCCGGGAATCAGCCCCAGCATTTT
few | . | TRBJ1-1 | TRBV10-1 | CASSEEPNTEAFF | TGCGCCAGCAGTGAAGAACCGAACACTGAAGCTTTCTTT
. | . | TRBJ2-5 | TRBV18 | CASSPPTQGTETQYF | TGTGCCAGCTCACCACCGACCCAGGGGACGGAGACCCAGTACTTC
. | . | TRBJ1-5 | TRBV7-2 | CASSLQGDQPQHF | TGTGCCAGCAGCTTACAAGGGGATCAGCCCCAGCATTTT
few | . | TRBJ2-5 | TRBV6-1 | CASSRQETQYF | TGTGCCAGCAGTAGACAAGAGACCCAGTACTTC
. | . | TRBJ2-2 | TRBV9 | CASSVDGAVGELFF | TGTGCCAGCAGCGTAGATGGGGCGGTCGGGGAGCTGTTTTTT
few | TRBD1 | TRBJ2-7 | TRBV18 | CASSPMLGQGVTKQYF | TGTGCCAGCTCACCGATGCTCGGACAGGGTGTTACGAAGCAGTACTTC
. | . | TRBJ2-7 | TRBV5-4 | CASSPWGPPGEQYF | TGTGCCAGCAGTCCCTGGGGACCGCCGGGCGAGCAGTACTTC
. | TRBD1 | TRBJ2-2 | TRBV6-1 | CASRGPRTGSGELFF | TGTGCCAGCAGAGGACCTAGGACAGGGTCCGGGGAGCTGTTTTTT
. | TRBD1 | TRBJ1-2 | TRBV5-1 | CASSLGTGHSSGYTF | TGCGCCAGCAGCCTGGGGACAGGTCATTCTAGTGGCTACACCTTC
. | . | TRBJ1-3 | TRBV19 | CASSSDLQKPTPGNTIYF | TGTGCCAGTAGCTCCGACCTCCAGAAACCGACTCCTGGAAACACCATATATTTT
. | . | TRBJ2-2 | TRBV7-7 | CASSSLDIGELFF | TGTGCCAGCAGCTCCCTGGATATAGGGGAGCTGTTTTTT
. | . | TRBJ1-1 | TRBV5-6 | CASSLVWKSDTEAFF | TGTGCCAGCAGCTTGGTATGGAAGTCGGACACTGAAGCTTTCTTT
. | . | TRBJ2-2 | TRBV19 | CASSWLAGELFF | TGTGCCAGTAGTTGGTTAGCCGGGGAGCTGTTTTTT
once | . | TRBJ1-5 | TRBV6-4 | CASSERGPRHSNQPQHF | TGTGCCAGCAGTGAACGTGGACCACGGCACAGCAATCAGCCCCAGCATTTT
. | . | TRBJ2-7 | TRBV5-1 | CASSWTLFSYEQYF | TGCGCCAGCAGCTGGACATTATTCTCCTACGAGCAGTACTTC
. | TRBD1 | TRBJ1-2 | TRBV11-2 | CASSSGQGYGYTF | TGTGCCAGCAGCTCAGGACAGGGCTATGGCTACACCTTC
. | TRBD1 | TRBJ1-2 | TRBV9 | CASSIRQGVDYGYTF | TGTGCCAGCAGCATCCGACAGGGGGTCGACTATGGCTACACCTTC
. | TRBD2 | TRBJ2-3 | TRBV6-5 | CASNQRGARTDTQYF | TGTGCCAGCAACCAGCGGGGGGCCCGCACAGATACGCAGTATTTT
few | . | TRBJ1-5 | TRBV15 | CATSTYREKQPQHF | TGTGCCACCAGCACCTACAGGGAAAAGCAGCCCCAGCATTTT
. | . | TRBJ1-1 | TRBV9 | CASSVGSAQNTEAFF | TGTGCCAGCAGCGTAGGGAGTGCCCAGAACACTGAAGCTTTCTTT
. | TRBD2 | TRBJ2-5 | TRBV19 | CASSLSGSETQYF | TGTGCCAGTAGTCTTAGCGGGTCAGAGACCCAGTACTTC
. | . | TRBJ1-1 | TRBV7-2 | CASSLSSGEGEAFF | TGTGCCAGCAGCTTATCCTCCGGGGAAGGTGAAGCTTTCTTT
. | . | TRBJ2-1 | TRBV30 | CAWSSGGSSYNEQFF | TGTGCCTGGAGTAGTGGGGGGAGCTCCTACAATGAGCAGTTCTTC
. | TRBD2 | TRBJ2-5 | TRBV5-1 | CASSTGTSGFETQYF | TGCGCCAGCAGCACCGGGACTAGCGGTTTTGAGACCCAGTACTTC
once | . | TRBJ1-4 | TRBV5-1 | CASSPPGGQYEKLFF | TGCGCCAGCAGCCCCCCTGGAGGCCAGTACGAAAAACTGTTTTTT
. | . | TRBJ1-6 | TRBV15 | CATSPSGPRSPLHF | TGTGCCACCAGTCCGAGTGGGCCTCGGTCACCCCTCCACTTT
. | TRBD1 | TRBJ2-7 | TRBV11-2 | CASSKGQGAYEQYF | TGTGCCAGCAGCAAAGGACAGGGGGCGTACGAGCAGTACTTC
. | . | TRBJ2-2 | TRBV6-5 | CASSQLPGGRGELFF | TGTGCCAGCAGCCAACTTCCGGGGGGCCGAGGGGAGCTGTTTTTT
. | . | TRBJ2-7 | TRBV28 | CASRGSVFYEQYF | TGTGCCAGCAGGGGAAGTGTCTTCTACGAGCAGTACTTC
once | . | TRBJ1-1 | TRBV10-3 | CAISGTGEGKAFF | TGTGCCATCAGTGGAACGGGAGAGGGAAAAGCTTTCTTT
. | TRBD2 | TRBJ2-3 | TRBV7-9 | CASSLGTSGGTQYF | TGTGCCAGCAGCTTAGGGACTAGCGGGGGTACGCAGTATTTT